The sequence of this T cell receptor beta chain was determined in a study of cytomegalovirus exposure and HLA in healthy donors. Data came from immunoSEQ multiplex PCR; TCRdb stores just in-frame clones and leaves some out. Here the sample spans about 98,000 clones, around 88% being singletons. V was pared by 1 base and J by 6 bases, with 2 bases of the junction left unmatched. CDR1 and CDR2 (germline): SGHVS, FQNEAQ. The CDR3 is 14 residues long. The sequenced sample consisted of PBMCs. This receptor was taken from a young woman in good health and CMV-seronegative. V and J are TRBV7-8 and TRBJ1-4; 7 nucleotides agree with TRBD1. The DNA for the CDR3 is TGTGCCAGCAGCTTAGTCAGGGGGGATGAAAAACTGTTTTTT. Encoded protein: CASSLVRGDEKLFF.